This T cell receptor (beta chain) is from a study of low-dose radiotherapy and immunotherapy resistance in tumors. Study-level background: The study gave patients oral aspirin 300 mg daily for four cycles from cycle 1 day 1.

The CDR3 has 10 residues. Germline V gene data show CDR1 as MDHEN and CDR2 as SYDVKM. V was cut by 9 bases and J by 5 bases, with 7 bases left in between. Time point described: after trial treatment. Documented treatment: LDRT plus nivolumab, ipilimumab, low-dose cyclophosphamide and aspirin (RACIN trial). All of the donors were given nivolumab, ipilimumab, aspirin, low-dose cyclophosphamide and low-dose radiotherapy as part of RACIN, a single-arm trial. The PCR that amplified TCRs ran for around 21 cycles, relying on a constant-region primer and a V-primer adapter. Using its own MiXCR run on the reads, TCRdb lists one record per CDR3 protein. This table has approximately 52,000 distinct CDR3 sequences, around a third appearing once.

The gene calls are TRBV28 and TRBJ1-1; perhaps TRBD1 as D (5 bases). The TCR was taken from a male donor with rectosigmoid adenocarcinoma. Source: PBMCs, taken after low-dose radiotherapy plus immunotherapy. The CDR3 is CASWGTEAFF. Here the CDR3 DNA reads TGTGCCAGTTGGGGGACTGAAGCTTTCTTT.